The clone carrying this TCR beta chain was observed a few times. The antigen is unknown. The sample is drawn from a study of T cell repertoires in cytomegalovirus infection. Study context: Public TCR beta signatures indicated both CMV infection and matching HLA type.

Points from the study as a whole: Individuals carrying CMV plus the relevant HLA were identified by cumulative frequency of public TCR beta families.

Losses at the gene ends were 1 base for V and 3 bases for J; bases not matched to a gene: 9. Germline V lookup: CDR1 MGHRA, CDR2 YSYEKL. The CDR3 totals 17 residues. TCRdb called the reads again in MiXCR, with one record for every CDR3 protein. Altogether just under 500,000 distinct CDR3 sequences are present, around 35% being singletons, with the ten largest covering roughly a sixth. This chain joins TRBV4-1 and TRBJ1-1; TRBD1 agrees at 9 bases. Sequences were derived from cultured PBMCs, sampled from culture after CMV antigen stimulation. The clonotype originates from a human donor in good health (CMV status not recorded). Some clones in this sample may be carry-over from other donors' samples. CDR3 amino acids: CASSQAGTGRSDTEAFF. Written as DNA, the CDR3 is TGCGCCAGCAGCCAAGCCGGGACAGGGAGGTCGGACACTGAAGCTTTCTTT.